This T cell receptor beta chain was obtained from a study of blood T cell repertoires in COVID-19. Cohorts were based on clinical histories the participants reported. Cohort 3 donors were reported recovered after two negative PCRs, clearance, or symptom resolution. The CDR3 totals 16 residues. From germline, CDR1 is LNHDA and CDR2 SQIVND (reference sequence). Trimming took 3 bases from V and 0 from J; bases not matched to a gene: 6. The table came from immunoSEQ multiplex PCR; TCRdb's copy has only in-frame clones and leaves some out. This sample carries approximately 490,000 clones, about 85% of them seen once, and the ten largest clones take 0.7%.

The J gene is TRBJ1-1, the V gene TRBV19, with TRBD1 identical over 8 bases. The TCR was taken from a woman aged 18-30 years who had recovered from COVID-19. What was sequenced was PBMCs or T cells enriched from blood (not recorded which). This CDR3 is CASSIEPTGVNTEAFF. As DNA, the CDR3 is TGTGCCAGTAGTATCGAACCGACAGGGGTGAACACTGAAGCTTTCTTT.